This paragraph covers one TCR beta chain sequence. The sample is drawn from a study of T cell responses to AZD1222 COVID-19 vaccine. The CDR3 runs 17 residues. Repertoires were generated with immunoSEQ multiplex PCR, while TCRdb's copy carries only in-frame clones and drops some. The sample lists around 160,000 clones; around 88% were seen once. The rearrangement uses TRBV21-1 and TRBJ1-4. TRBV21-1 is classified as a pseudogene. Sample: peripheral blood, taken on day 0 of AZD1222 vaccination. This TCR was recovered from an adult in good health. The DNA of the CDR3 is TGTGCCAGCAGCAAGGCTTGGGTTGAGGCAGGTAGGGAAAAACTGTTTTTT. Its translation: CASSKAWVEAGREKLFF.